In this sample, the clone carrying this T cell receptor (beta chain) turned up once. No antigen is known for it. V lost 5 bases to trimming and J lost 3 bases; unmatched junction nucleotides: 5. Germline loops: CDR1 ENHRY, CDR2 SYGVKD. The CDR3 covers 14 residues. Sampled while nominally healthy, donors likely had unrecorded immune exposures. 13 Jbeta primers and 60 Vbeta primers were used for the PCR. Data came from immunoSEQ multiplex PCR; TCRdb stores just in-frame clones and leaves some out. The sample carries around 180,000 clones, roughly nine tenths recorded once. The data derive from a study of cytomegalovirus exposure and HLA in healthy donors. Points from the study as a whole: In a later analysis, V- and J-gene trimming of beta chains associated with a DCLRE1C missense variant, replicated independently. Testing in vitro showed three CMV-associated chains specific for CMV antigens.

V usage is TRBV10-3 and J usage is TRBJ2-3; 7 nucleotides align to TRBD1. The source material was PBMCs. The TCR sequence derives from a girl in the first two years of life in good health and CMV-seronegative. The CDR3 DNA is TGTGCCATCAGTCTTTCAGGGGGTACAGATACGCAGTATTTT. Residues: CAISLSGGTDTQYF.